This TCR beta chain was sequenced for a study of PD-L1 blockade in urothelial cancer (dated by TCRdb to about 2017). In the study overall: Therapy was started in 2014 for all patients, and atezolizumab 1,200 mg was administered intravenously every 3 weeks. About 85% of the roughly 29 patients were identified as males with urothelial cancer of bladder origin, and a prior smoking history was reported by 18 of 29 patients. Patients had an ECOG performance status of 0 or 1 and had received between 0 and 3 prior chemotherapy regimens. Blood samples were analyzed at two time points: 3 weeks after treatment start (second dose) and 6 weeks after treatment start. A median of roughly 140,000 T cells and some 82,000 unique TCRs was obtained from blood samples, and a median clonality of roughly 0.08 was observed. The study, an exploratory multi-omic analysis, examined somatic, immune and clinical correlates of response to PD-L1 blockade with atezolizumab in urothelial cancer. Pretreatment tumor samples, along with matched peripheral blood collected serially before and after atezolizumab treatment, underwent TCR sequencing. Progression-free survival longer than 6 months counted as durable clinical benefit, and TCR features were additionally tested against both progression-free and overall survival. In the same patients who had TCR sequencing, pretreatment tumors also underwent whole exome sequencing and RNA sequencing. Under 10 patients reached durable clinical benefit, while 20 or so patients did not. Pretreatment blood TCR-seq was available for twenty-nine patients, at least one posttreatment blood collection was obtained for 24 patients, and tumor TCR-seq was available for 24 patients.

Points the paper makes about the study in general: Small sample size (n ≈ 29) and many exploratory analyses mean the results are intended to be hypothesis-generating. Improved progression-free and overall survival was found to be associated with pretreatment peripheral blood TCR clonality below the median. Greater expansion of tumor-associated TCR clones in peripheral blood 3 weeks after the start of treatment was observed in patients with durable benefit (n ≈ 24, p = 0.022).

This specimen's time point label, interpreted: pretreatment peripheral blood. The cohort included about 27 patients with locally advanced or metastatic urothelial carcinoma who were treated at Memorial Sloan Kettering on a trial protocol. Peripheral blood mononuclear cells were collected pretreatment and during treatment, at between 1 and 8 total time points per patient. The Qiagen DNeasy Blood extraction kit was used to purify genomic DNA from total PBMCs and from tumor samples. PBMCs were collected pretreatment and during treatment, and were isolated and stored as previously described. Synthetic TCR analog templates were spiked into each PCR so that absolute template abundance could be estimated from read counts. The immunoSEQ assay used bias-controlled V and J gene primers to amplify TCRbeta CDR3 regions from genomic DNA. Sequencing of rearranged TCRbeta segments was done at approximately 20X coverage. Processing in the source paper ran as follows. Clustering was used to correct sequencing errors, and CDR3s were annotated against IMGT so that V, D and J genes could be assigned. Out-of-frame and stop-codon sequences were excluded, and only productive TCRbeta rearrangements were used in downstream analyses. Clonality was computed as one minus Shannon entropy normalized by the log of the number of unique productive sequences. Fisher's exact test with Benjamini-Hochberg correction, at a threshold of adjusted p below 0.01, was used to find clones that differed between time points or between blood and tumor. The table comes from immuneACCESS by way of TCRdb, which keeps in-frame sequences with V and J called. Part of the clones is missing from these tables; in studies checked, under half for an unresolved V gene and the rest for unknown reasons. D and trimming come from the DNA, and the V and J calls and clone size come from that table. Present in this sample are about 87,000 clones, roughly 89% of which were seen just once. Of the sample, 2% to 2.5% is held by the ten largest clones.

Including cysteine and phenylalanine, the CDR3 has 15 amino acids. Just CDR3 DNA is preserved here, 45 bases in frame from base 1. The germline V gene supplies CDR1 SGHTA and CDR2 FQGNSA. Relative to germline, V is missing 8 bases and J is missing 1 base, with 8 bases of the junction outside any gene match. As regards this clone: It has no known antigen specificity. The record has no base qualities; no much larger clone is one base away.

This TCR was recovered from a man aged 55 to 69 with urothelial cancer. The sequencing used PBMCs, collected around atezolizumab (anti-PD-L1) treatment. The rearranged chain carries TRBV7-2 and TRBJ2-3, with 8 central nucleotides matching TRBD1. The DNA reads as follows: TGTGCCAGCGCACTCAGGGGGCTCGGCACAGATACGCAGTATTTT. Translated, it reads CASALRGLGTDTQYF.